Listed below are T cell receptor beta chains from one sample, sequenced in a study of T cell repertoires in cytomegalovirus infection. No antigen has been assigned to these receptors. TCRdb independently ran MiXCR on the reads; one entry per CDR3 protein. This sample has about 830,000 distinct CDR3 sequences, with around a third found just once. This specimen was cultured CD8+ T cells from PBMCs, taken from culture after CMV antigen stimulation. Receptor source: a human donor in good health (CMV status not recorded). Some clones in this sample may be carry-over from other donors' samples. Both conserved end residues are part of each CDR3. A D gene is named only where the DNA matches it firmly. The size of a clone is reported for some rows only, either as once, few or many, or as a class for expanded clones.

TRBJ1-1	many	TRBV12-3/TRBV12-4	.	TGTGCCAGCAGTTTCGGCCGGATTGAAGCTTTCTTT	CASSFGRIEAFF
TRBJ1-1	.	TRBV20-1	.	TGCAGTGCCTTCCCCAGGTGGCCGAACACTGAAGCTTTCTTT	CSAFPRWPNTEAFF
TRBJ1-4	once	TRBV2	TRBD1	TGTGCCAGCATCGGGGCTTTAACGGGACAGAATAATGAAAAACTGTTTTTT	CASIGALTGQNNEKLFF
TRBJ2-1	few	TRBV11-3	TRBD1	TGTGCCAGCAGCTTGGGGACAGGGGCTGAGCAGTTCTTC	CASSLGTGAEQFF
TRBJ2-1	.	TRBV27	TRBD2	TGTGCCAGCAAACCGCGGGGCGGGGGGGGCCACAATGAGCAGTTCTTC	CASKPRGGGGHNEQFF
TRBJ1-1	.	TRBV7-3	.	TGTGCCAGCGGCCTCGCGGGGAACACTGAAGCTTTCTTT	CASGLAGNTEAFF
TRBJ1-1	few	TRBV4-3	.	TGCGCCAGCAGCCAAGAGGTCGGGCCCGGGGGGACCACTGAAGCTTTCTTT	CASSQEVGPGGTTEAFF
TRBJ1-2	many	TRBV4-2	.	TGTGCCAGCAGCCAAGTGGGCGACAGAACCTATGGCTACACCTTC	CASSQVGDRTYGYTF
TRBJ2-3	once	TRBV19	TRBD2	TGTGCCAGTAGTGGAGCGGGGGGGCGGGGAGATACGCAGTATTTT	CASSGAGGRGDTQYF
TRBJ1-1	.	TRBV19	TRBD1	TGTGCCACCCGGACAGGGGTTAACACTGAAGCTTTCTTT	CATRTGVNTEAFF
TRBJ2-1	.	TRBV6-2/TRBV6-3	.	TGTGCCAGCAGTTACTCGATTGATGCGGGAAGCTCCTACAATGAGCAGTTCTTC	CASSYSIDAGSSYNEQFF
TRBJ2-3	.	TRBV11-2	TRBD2	TGTGCCAGCAGCTTAGATAGGCGGACTAGCGGGGTAAAAGATACGCAGTATTTT	CASSLDRRTSGVKDTQYF
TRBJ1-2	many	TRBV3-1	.	TGTGCCAGCAGCCAAGTGTACAGCTACTATGGCTACACCTTC	CASSQVYSYYGYTF
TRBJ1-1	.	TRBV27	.	TGTGCCAGCAGTTTACTTCCACTCAGCACTGAAGCTTTCTTT	CASSLLPLSTEAFF
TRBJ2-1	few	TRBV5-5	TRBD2	TGTGCCAGCAGCCTACGTCGGACTAGCGCTGACAATGAGCAGTTCTTC	CASSLRRTSADNEQFF
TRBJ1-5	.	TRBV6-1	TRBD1	TGTGCCAGCAGTCCCCCTGGACAGGGGGCCTTTCAGCCCCAGCATTTT	CASSPPGQGAFQPQHF
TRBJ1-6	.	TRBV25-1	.	TGTGCCAGCAGTGATTGGCAGCCTAATTCACCCCTCCACTTT	CASSDWQPNSPLHF
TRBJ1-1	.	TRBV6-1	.	TGTGCCAGCAGTGAACGGCAGCAGGGAGCCCTGAACACTGAAGCTTTCTTT	CASSERQQGALNTEAFF
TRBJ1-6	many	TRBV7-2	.	TGTGCCAGCAGCTTAGGATCTGGGTTTTCCTATAATTCACCCCTCCACTTT	CASSLGSGFSYNSPLHF
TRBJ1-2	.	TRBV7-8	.	TGTGCCAGCAGCGAGAAAACGTATGGCTACACCTTC	CASSEKTYGYTF
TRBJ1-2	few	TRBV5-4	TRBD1	TGTGCCAGCAGCTTCCTGACAGGGGCGAAAGTTTATGGCTACACCTTC	CASSFLTGAKVYGYTF
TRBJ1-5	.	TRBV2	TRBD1	TGTGCCAGCAGAAAAGTGGCAGGGGGCGAACAGCCCCAGCATTTT	CASRKVAGGEQPQHF
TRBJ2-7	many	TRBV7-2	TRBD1	TGTGCCAGCAGCTTAGGACAGGGGGCCGTCGAGCAGTACTTC	CASSLGQGAVEQYF
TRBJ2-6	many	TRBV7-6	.	TGTGCCAGCAGCCTGACAGGTGGGGCCACTGGGGCCAACGTCCTGACTTTC	CASSLTGGATGANVLTF
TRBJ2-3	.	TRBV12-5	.	TGTGCTAGTGCGGCGTCCTCAGATACGCAGTATTTT	CASAASSDTQYF
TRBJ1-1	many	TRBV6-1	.	TGTGCCAGCAGTGAAGCGCCGCGGAGAATGAACACTGAAGCTTTCTTT	CASSEAPRRMNTEAFF
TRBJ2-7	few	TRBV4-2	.	TGTGCCAGCAGCCAAGAACACGGCATCTACGAGCAGTACTTC	CASSQEHGIYEQYF
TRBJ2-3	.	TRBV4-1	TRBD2	TGCGCCGGCAGCCAAGGTCAGAGACTAGCGGGGGCCTACACAGATACGCAGTATTTT	CAGSQGQRLAGAYTDTQYF
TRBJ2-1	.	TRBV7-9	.	TGTGCCAGCAGCTTAGAGGGAATCAGGGGCGTTGAGCAGTTCTTC	CASSLEGIRGVEQFF
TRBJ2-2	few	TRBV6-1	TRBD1	TGTGCCAGCAGTGGGCCCTTTACAGGGGGCAAGAACACCGGGGAGCTGTTTTTT	CASSGPFTGGKNTGELFF